These 18 T cell receptor beta chains originate from one sample sequenced in a study of cytomegalovirus exposure and HLA in healthy donors. Vbeta (60) and Jbeta (13) primers were used in the PCR. Clones were sequenced by immunoSEQ multiplex PCR, and TCRdb holds only the in-frame ones, with some missing. Among approximately 120,000 clones listed, 70% to 85% were seen once. The sample comprised PBMCs. These receptors were obtained from a woman between 50 and 59 years old in good health and CMV-seronegative.

This clone occurred once. The chain has TRBV23-1 and TRBJ1-1; unclear D gene. TRBV23-1 is an ORF, and what it does is uncertain. CDR3 size: 13 residues. Trimming shortened V by 1 base and J by 10 bases, and 13 bases separated the two germline ends. The CDR3: CASSQLGREGAFF. In DNA, the CDR3 is TGCGCCAGCAGTCAATTAGGCCGGGAGGGAGCTTTCTTT.

The chain joins TRBV7-2 to TRBJ2-5; maybe TRBD1 (6 bases). The DNA end is more similar to TRBJ2-7, so the J call may be wrong. Germline V gives CDR1 SGHTA, CDR2 FQGNSA. CDR3 length: 12 amino acids. Written as DNA, the CDR3 is TGTGCCAGCAGCCCAGACAGGCACGAGCAGTACTTC. Translating gives CASSPDRHEQYF.

The J gene is TRBJ1-1, the V gene TRBV6-9; D is ambiguous. Germline V gene sequence: CDR1 MNHGY, CDR2 SVAAGI. The CDR3 contains 11 residues. V was trimmed by 6 bases and J by 6 bases, leaving 8 bases between them. The CDR3 spells CASSQVPEAFF. DNA for the CDR3: TGTGCCAGCAGCCAGGTCCCTGAAGCTTTCTTT.

This clone was counted once. This sequence joins TRBV7-2 and TRBJ2-7; TRBD2 aligns across 11 bases. The CDR3 is made up of 14 amino acids. Unmatched junction bases numbered 4, after V lost 7 bases and J lost 2 bases. Germline V gives CDR1 SGHTA, CDR2 FQGNSA. The CDR3 DNA reads TGTGCCAGCACCATTAGCGGGAGGGCCTACGAGCAGTACTTC. This gives the protein CASTISGRAYEQYF.

This sequence joins TRBV7-3 and TRBJ2-1, with 8 nucleotides matching TRBD1. This CDR3 spans 15 amino acids. Germline V CDR1 and CDR2: SGHTA, FQGTGA. Trimming cost V 4 bases and J 2 bases; bases outside gene matches: 4. The CDR3 sequence: CASSWGQAAYNEQFF. The CDR3 nucleotides are TGTGCCAGCAGCTGGGGACAGGCCGCCTACAATGAGCAGTTCTTC.

The J gene is TRBJ2-5, the V gene TRBV7-9; D is unclear. The DNA matches TRBJ2-7 better at its end, which makes the J call doubtful. The CDR3 is made up of 14 amino acids. In germline, CDR1 is SEHNR, CDR2 FQNEAQ (reference sequence). The CDR3 DNA reads as TGTGCCAGCAGCTTCGGCAGGTTCTCCTACGAGCAGTACTTC. It specifies CASSFGRFSYEQYF.

The chain recombines TRBV27 with TRBJ2-2, with TRBD2 matching over 9 bases. V lost 6 bases, J lost 1 base, and 6 bases stayed unmatched. Per germline, CDR1 MNHEY and CDR2 SMNVEV (reference sequence). The length of the CDR3 is 16 residues. DNA of the CDR3: TGTGCCAGCAGACCACTAGCGGGCCTGAACACCGGGGAGCTGTTTTTT. Protein sequence: CASRPLAGLNTGELFF.

V usage is TRBV9 and J usage is TRBJ1-1; 7 bases match TRBD1. There are 12 residues in the CDR3. V was clipped by 3 bases and J by 5 bases; unmatched bases: 1. CDR1 is SGDLS and CDR2 is YYNGEE in the germline V gene. The CDR3 reads CASSATGTEAFF. CDR3 DNA: TGTGCCAGCAGCGCGACAGGGACTGAAGCTTTCTTT.

This clone was seen a handful of times. The chain carries TRBV29-1 and TRBJ2-2; 9 bases match TRBD2. The V segment lost 4 bases and the J segment 6 bases; nucleotides outside the gene matches: 0. This CDR3 comprises 12 residues. The germline gives CDR1 SQVTM, CDR2 ANQGSEA. Here the CDR3 reads CSVGLAAGELFF. In DNA, the CDR3 is TGCAGCGTTGGACTAGCGGCCGGGGAGCTGTTTTTT.

V usage is TRBV6-7 and J usage is TRBJ1-4, with 8 positions matching TRBD1. TRBV6-7 counts as an open reading frame of uncertain function. V was clipped by 6 bases and J by 5 bases; unmatched bases: 5. This CDR3 is built from 14 residues. CDR3 residues: CASSPAGGNEKLFF. The CDR3 DNA reads as TGTGCCAGCAGCCCCGCAGGGGGCAATGAAAAACTGTTTTTT.

J is TRBJ2-1 and V is TRBV29-1, with 7 bases that match TRBD1. The CDR3 is 13 amino acids. The trim removed 3 bases at V and 3 bases at J, leaving 2 bases unmatched. Germline V gives CDR1 SQVTM, CDR2 ANQGSEA. The CDR3 sequence is CSVDGTDYNEQFF. CDR3 sequence (DNA): TGCAGCGTTGATGGGACAGACTACAATGAGCAGTTCTTC.

This chain joins TRBV30 and TRBJ2-7; 7 bases fit TRBD1. The CDR3 extends over 13 amino acids. Germline V gene sequence: CDR1 GTSNPN, CDR2 SVGIG (reference sequence). For the CDR3, the DNA is TGTGCTCTACAGACACAGGGGCCCAACGAGCAGTACTTC. Protein product: CALQTQGPNEQYF.

The J gene is TRBJ2-1, the V gene TRBV2; D might be TRBD2 (6 bases). The CDR3 totals 12 residues. With 6 bases removed from V and 10 bases from J, the gap between germline ends came to 13 bases. Germline V gene sequence: CDR1 SNHLY, CDR2 FYNNEI. The CDR3 bases are TGTGCCAGCAGCCCCGGGACTCGCGAGCAGTTCTTC. Protein sequence: CASSPGTREQFF. The whole variable domain, remainder taken from reference TRBV2 and TRBJ2-1, is EPEVTQTPSHQVTQMGQEVILRCVPISNHLYFYWYRQILGQKVEFLVSFYNNEISEKSEIFDDQFSVERPDGSNFTLKIRSTKLEDSAMYFCASSPGTREQFFGPGTRLTVL.

This sequence joins TRBV5-1 and TRBJ2-1; no firm D call. Trimming pared 1 base from V and 0 bases from J, leaving 5 bases between. This CDR3 is built from 14 residues. The germline V gene encodes CDR1 SGHRS and CDR2 YFSETQ. The CDR3 region is CASSLSNSYNEQFF. The CDR3 coding sequence is TGCGCCAGCAGCTTGTCCAACTCCTACAATGAGCAGTTCTTC.

The rearrangement uses TRBV9 and TRBJ2-1, with TRBD2 matching over 14 bases. There are 16 residues in the CDR3. Germline lookup yields CDR1 SGDLS and CDR2 YYNGEE. The junction had 2 bases not matched to a gene; V was cut back by 0 bases and J by 6 bases. The CDR3 loop is CASSVVGLAGGNEQFF. The CDR3 DNA reads as TGTGCCAGCAGCGTAGTAGGACTAGCGGGAGGCAATGAGCAGTTCTTC.

As for this clone: This CDR3 fails to terminate in the conserved phenylalanine or tryptophan, so it likely reflects a read error. It is unclear where the CDR3 begins or ends on the DNA, so no DNA is shown, and the CDR3 is as TCRdb lists it. The CDR3 sequence is CAHRGHRQG. The chain combines TRBV19 with TRBJ1-5; the table's D call TRBD1 went unverified against the DNA. Including both end residues, the CDR3 is 9 amino acids long. Looked up from germline, CDR1 is LNHDA and CDR2 is SQIVND (reference sequence).

This sequence joins TRBV11-2 and TRBJ2-7; possibly TRBD2 for D (5 bases). CDR1 is SGHAT and CDR2 is FQNNGV in the germline V gene. V was cut by 1 base and J by 6 bases, with 10 bases left in between. This CDR3 is built from 13 residues. Here the CDR3 DNA reads TGTGCCAGCAGCTTAGGGCCACGGGGCGAGCAGTACTTC. Translation: CASSLGPRGEQYF.

V usage is TRBV2 and J usage is TRBJ1-2, with 7 bases that match TRBD1. Germline CDR1 reads SNHLY; CDR2 reads FYNNEI. The CDR3 extends over 12 amino acids. With V trimmed by 6 bases and J by 5 bases, 3 bases remained unmatched. The CDR3 DNA reads TGTGCCAGCAGGGAGGGGGCGTATGGCTACACCTTC. Encoded protein: CASREGAYGYTF.